A selection of T cell receptor beta chains follows, all from one sample in a study of blood T cell repertoires in COVID-19. The assay was immunoSEQ multiplex PCR, and TCRdb's table has in-frame clones only and misses some. The table has 300,000 to 350,000 clones, approximately 87% seen once. The sequencing input was peripheral blood. Receptors originate from a woman in her 30s with COVID-19, enrolled during active disease. Each CDR3 is given with its conserved first and last residue. A D gene is named only where the DNA matches it firmly. Rows give clone size only sometimes, using once, few, many, or a class for an expanded clone.

v_gene	abundance	d_gene	j_gene	CDR3nt	CDR3aa
TRBV7-3	.	TRBD2	TRBJ2-2	TGTGCCAGCAGCTTAATAGCGGGAGGCGGTATCGGGGAGCTGTTTTTT	CASSLIAGGGIGELFF
TRBV3-1/TRBV3-2	.	.	TRBJ1-4	TGTGCCAGCAGCCAAGATAAACAGGGTGCCACTAATGAAAAACTGTTTTTT	CASSQDKQGATNEKLFF
TRBV7-3	few	TRBD1	TRBJ2-3	TGTGCCAGCAGATCCGGGACAGGCGCAGATACGCAGTATTTT	CASRSGTGADTQYF
TRBV6-5	.	.	TRBJ2-3	TGTGCCAGCACTAGCACAGATACGCAGTATTTT	CASTSTDTQYF
TRBV4-1	.	TRBD1	TRBJ2-3	TGCGCCAGCAGCCAAGAGGACAGGGGGTGGAAAGATACGCAGTATTTT	CASSQEDRGWKDTQYF
TRBV30	few	TRBD1	TRBJ1-3	TGTGCCTGGACTCCCGGACAGGGCCCTGGAAACACCATATATTTT	CAWTPGQGPGNTIYF
TRBV29-1	.	.	TRBJ1-4	TGCAGCGTTGCCGCGGGGGCGCCTGCAACTAATGAAAAACTGTTTTTT	CSVAAGAPATNEKLFF
TRBV5-1	.	TRBD2	TRBJ2-1	TGCGCCAGCAGCTTGGGGACCGGGACTAGCGGGAGGAGGAGAAATGAGCAGTTCTTC	CASSLGTGTSGRRRNEQFF
TRBV6-6	.	.	TRBJ2-7	TGTGCCAGCAGTTACGAGCGGACAGCCTTCTACGAGCAGTACTTC	CASSYERTAFYEQYF
TRBV5-6	.	.	TRBJ2-3	TGTGCCAGCAGCTTGCGTGTTCCGGGAGCTAGTATTACAGATACGCAGTATTTT	CASSLRVPGASITDTQYF
TRBV21-1	.	.	TRBJ2-6	TGTGCCAGCCCCTGTGGGGGCCCTGGGGCCAACGTCCTGACTTTC	CASPCGGPGANVLTF
TRBV2	.	.	TRBJ1-1	TGTGCCAGCAGTGAAGCCAGGGGTAGAACTGAAGCTTTCTTT	CASSEARGRTEAFF
TRBV5-6	few	TRBD1	TRBJ1-2	TGTGCCAGCAGCTTGGCGGCCATGACAGGGAAAGGCTACACCTTC	CASSLAAMTGKGYTF
TRBV7-2	.	.	TRBJ1-6	TGTGCCAGCAGCTTGTCATCAGGTGGAGGCTCACCCCTCCACTTT	CASSLSSGGGSPLHF
TRBV7-8	.	TRBD2	TRBJ2-7	TGTGCCAGCAGCTCGGGACTAGCGGGACCCCACGAGCAGTACTTC	CASSSGLAGPHEQYF
TRBV9	.	.	TRBJ2-5	TGTGCCAGCAGCGAGGGGGTAGGGCAAGAGACCCAGTACTTC	CASSEGVGQETQYF
TRBV7-3	once	TRBD1	TRBJ2-3	TGTGCCAGCAGCCCAACCGGGACAGGGATCGCAGATACGCAGTATTTT	CASSPTGTGIADTQYF
TRBV27	.	.	TRBJ1-2	TGTGCCAGCAGTTCAAGAGACTTTAACTATGGCTACACCTTC	CASSSRDFNYGYTF
TRBV28	.	TRBD2	TRBJ2-1	TGTGCCAGCAGTTTATGGGGACTAGCGGGGGGTCGGAATGAGCAGTTCTTC	CASSLWGLAGGRNEQFF
TRBV25-1	few	.	TRBJ2-2	TGTGCCAGCAGTCAAAGGGACATCGGACACACCGGGGAGCTGTTTTTT	CASSQRDIGHTGELFF
TRBV28	.	TRBD1	TRBJ2-7	TGTGCCAGCAGTCCCCGGGACAGGAGCTCCTACGAGCAGTACTTC	CASSPRDRSSYEQYF
TRBV2	.	TRBD1	TRBJ1-5	TGTGCCAGCAGGAAGGGACAGGGTCATCAGCCCCAGCATTTT	CASRKGQGHQPQHF
TRBV9	.	TRBD2	TRBJ2-3	TGTGCCAGCAGCGTAGCTACTAGCGGGATCACAGATACGCAGTATTTT	CASSVATSGITDTQYF
TRBV28	.	.	TRBJ1-2	TGTGCCAGCAGTTTTTACACCGACTACTATGGCTACACCTTC	CASSFYTDYYGYTF
TRBV19	.	.	TRBJ1-5	TGTGCCAGTAGTATAGTGGCAGGCTCCAGCAATCAGCCCCAGCATTTT	CASSIVAGSSNQPQHF
TRBV7-9	.	.	TRBJ2-2	TGTGCCAGCAGCCCACAAATGATCGGGGAGCTGTTTTTT	CASSPQMIGELFF
TRBV5-6	.	.	TRBJ1-2	TGTGCCAGCAGCTTTGGTCAGTATGCAGGCTACACCTTC	CASSFGQYAGYTF
TRBV16	.	TRBD2	TRBJ2-2	TGTGCCAGCAGCCAACTAGCGGGAGTAACCGGGGAGCTGTTTTTT	CASSQLAGVTGELFF
TRBV27	.	TRBD2	TRBJ2-1	TGTGCCAGCAGTATGGGACTAGGCCATGAGCAGTTCTTC	CASSMGLGHEQFF
TRBV18	.	TRBD1	TRBJ1-5	TGTGCCAGCTCACCATCCACAGGGGGATTGGATCAGCCCCAGCATTTT	CASSPSTGGLDQPQHF
TRBV19	.	.	TRBJ2-3	TGTGCCAGTAGTACTCTGCCGAGTACAGATACGCAGTATTTT	CASSTLPSTDTQYF
TRBV2	.	TRBD1	TRBJ1-1	TGTGCCAGCAGGGGGGACAGCCGCATGAACACTGAAGCTTTCTTT	CASRGDSRMNTEAFF
TRBV19	.	.	TRBJ2-5	TGTGCCAGTAGCGCTGGTGACACCCAAGAGACCCAGTACTTC	CASSAGDTQETQYF
TRBV11-2	.	TRBD1	TRBJ1-4	TGTGCCAGCAGCTTAGTAGGGACAGCTAATGAAAAACTGTTTTTT	CASSLVGTANEKLFF
TRBV12-3/TRBV12-4	.	.	TRBJ2-1	TGTGCCAGCAGTTTAGGAGACATCAATGAGCAGTTCTTC	CASSLGDINEQFF
TRBV2	.	.	TRBJ1-4	TGTGCCAGCAGGACGCGGATAATGGGAACTAATGAAAAACTGTTTTTT	CASRTRIMGTNEKLFF